The subject of this entry is one TCR beta chain. Sequenced by immunoSEQ multiplex PCR; TCRdb stores in-frame clones only, minus some. The data show some 85,000 clones, 96% seen once. Germline lookup yields CDR1 SGHRS and CDR2 YFSETQ. V lost 2 bases to trimming and J lost 0 bases, with 15 bases between them. CDR3 length equals 16 residues. The entry originates in a study of technical replicates of blood from several donors. The gene calls are TRBV5-1 and TRBJ2-7, with D perhaps matching TRBD2 (5 bases). The sample consisted of T cells isolated from PBMCs. This clonotype originated in a human donor in good health. The CDR3, as DNA: TGCGCCAGCAGCTTTATGGCGGTTGGGAGCTCCTACGAGCAGTACTTC. Translated: CASSFMAVGSSYEQYF.